A single TCR beta chain is shown here with its context. This entry belongs to a study of CD8 T cells in Susac syndrome. Reverse transcription of roughly 0.45 to 1 ug RNA was performed with random hexamers. By means of immunoSEQ multiplex PCR, TCR beta CDR3 spanning 54 Vbeta and 13 Jbeta underwent amplification. TCRdb independently ran MiXCR on the immunoSEQ multiplex PCR reads; one entry per CDR3 protein. This sample carries roughly 150,000 distinct CDR3 sequences, over 95% of them seen once, and the ten largest clones take 0.14% to 0.15%. TCR beta sequencing was performed on blood CD8+ and CD4+ T cells. Germline V gives CDR1 SQVTM, CDR2 ANQGSEA. This CDR3 is built from 15 residues. Trimming at V came to 6 bases and at J to 1 base, leaving 9 bases not matched to a gene.

The genes are TRBV29-1 and TRBJ2-1, with 7 bases fitting TRBD1. This TCR was recovered from a human donor with multiple sclerosis. Sequencing was done on a sample of CD8+ T cells from PBMCs. In DNA form, the CDR3 reads TGCAGCGTGGAACCGACAGGGTTATCCTACAATGAGCAGTTCTTC. The encoded protein is CSVEPTGLSYNEQFF.